This TCR beta chain appears in the sequencing data of a study of blood T cell repertoires in COVID-19. Assay: immunoSEQ multiplex PCR; the TCRdb copy retains only in-frame clones and omits some. The sample lists 150,000 to 200,000 clones, 65% to 85% occurring once. Trimming at V came to 0 bases and at J to 3 bases, leaving 5 bases not matched to a gene. CDR1 and CDR2 (germline): KGHDR, SFDVKD. CDR3 length: 18 residues. Recovery meant two consecutive negative NP/OP PCR tests, professional clearance, or resolved symptoms. The rearrangement links TRBV24-1 to TRBJ2-3; 13 bases line up with TRBD2. This receptor was identified in a woman in her fifties or sixties who had recovered from COVID-19. Material: PBMCs or T cells enriched from blood (not recorded which). The CDR3 here is CATSDLRTSGSGTDTQYF. The DNA of the CDR3 is TGTGCCACCAGTGATTTGCGGACTAGCGGGAGTGGGACAGATACGCAGTATTTT.